This TCR beta chain was recorded in a study of follicular helper T cells after annual influenza vaccination. Study-level background: Across the 2013-2014, 2014-2015 and 2015-2016 vaccination seasons, some subjects were resampled. Study findings and constraints: Each annual vaccination recalled recurring oligoclonal ICOS+CD38+ cTfh clonotypes.

Time point specified: 2015-2016 season, 7 days after influenza vaccination. Blood volume per time point ranged from about 35 to 110 mL. Profiled with immunoSEQ multiplex PCR; TCRdb holds only in-frame clones, not every one. Found here are almost 7,000 clones, 80% to 85% of them singletons; the top ten hold roughly 0.61%. V gave up 0 bases and J gave up 0 bases, with 11 bases separating them. CDR3 size: 16 residues. Germline CDR1 reads SGHRS; CDR2 reads YFSETQ. Concerning this clone: The antigen is not known.

Sequencing was performed on CXCR5- memory CD4+ T cells sorted from blood, taken 7 days after influenza vaccination. V is TRBV5-1 and J is TRBJ2-3; D remains unclear. This receptor was identified in an adult who received the influenza vaccine. The CDR3 DNA is TGCGCCAGCAGCTTGGGGCCCCAAGGGAGCACAGATACGCAGTATTTT. Its protein is CASSLGPQGSTDTQYF. The variable domain in full, with the rest retrieved from reference TRBV5-1 and TRBJ2-3, is KAGVTQTPRYLIKTRGQQVTLSCSPISGHRSVSWYQQTPGQGLQFLFEYFSETQRNKGNFPGRFSGRQFSNSRSEMNVSTLELGDSALYLCASSLGPQGSTDTQYFGPGTRLTVL.